The clone carrying this T cell receptor (beta chain) has a count of ten or more. This specimen comes from a study of T cell repertoires in cytomegalovirus infection. Study details: CMV infection together with matching HLA type was indicated by public TCR beta signatures.

TCRdb re-analysed the reads in MiXCR, keeping a single row per CDR3 protein. The table shows about 130,000 distinct CDR3 sequences, with approximately 9.2% occurring only once. The germline gives CDR1 SGHVS, CDR2 FQNEAQ. The CDR3 consists of 14 residues. V lost 3 bases and J 10 bases, leaving 16 bases between the germline ends. The rearrangement joins TRBV7-8 to TRBJ2-1, with D perhaps matching TRBD1 or TRBD2 (6 bases each). Input material: PBMCs. The clonotype originates from a human donor in good health (CMV status not recorded). Some clones in this sample may be carry-over from other donors' samples. CDR3 DNA: TGTGCCAGCAGCTTGGGGGGCGGGTCTCGGGAGCAGTTCTTC. As protein: CASSLGGGSREQFF.